The T cell receptor beta chain under discussion was sequenced for a study of technical replicates of blood from a few donors (dated 2017 in TCRdb). Library preparation used the immunoSEQ multiplex PCR assay. TCRdb's version of the immuneACCESS table is confined to in-frame rearrangements and falls short of the full clone set. An unresolved V gene accounts for under half of the shortfall where checked; the remainder is of unknown origin. The sample table shows approximately 75,000 clones, and approximately 75% are seen once. Clones ranked in the top ten supply around 4% of the sample. Its CDR3 holds 15 amino acids, cysteine through phenylalanine. CDR3 DNA is the only sequence kept; it has 45 bases, read in frame from the first base. The trim is 1 base for V and 1 base for J, with a gap of 10 bases between the germline ends. The CDR1 and CDR2 encoded by the germline V gene are SGHDN and FVKESK. This clone came up once. No cognate antigen has been identified for it. Within one base of it there is no much larger clone, and no base qualities were kept.

Sample: PBMCs. The receptor was derived from a human donor in good health. Some clones in this sample may be carry-over from other donors' samples. The rearrangement joined TRBV14 to TRBJ1-2, with TRBD1 as a weak D call on 5 bases. The CDR3 corresponds to CASSQGAGFNYGYTF. The nucleotides read TGTGCCAGCAGCCAAGGGGCAGGGTTTAACTATGGCTACACCTTC.